Following are 18 T cell receptor beta chains from one sample sequenced in a study of T cell responses to AZD1222 COVID-19 vaccine. Some clones are missing from TCRdb's copy, which holds only in-frame ones; the method was immunoSEQ multiplex PCR. This table holds approximately 150,000 clones, 70% to 90% found once. The material was peripheral blood, obtained 28 days after the second dose of the MenACWY control vaccine. These receptors all stem from an adult who received the MenACWY meningococcal vaccine as a control.

CDR3 region: CASNQLRGNTEAFF. The CDR3 nucleotides read TGTGCCAGCAATCAACTCAGGGGGAACACTGAAGCTTTCTTT. This rearrangement joins TRBV27 to TRBJ1-1, with a weak D call TRBD1 (6 bases). This CDR3 has 14 residues. V was shortened by 7 bases and J by 1 base, with 13 bases between the two germline ends. CDR1 is MNHEY, CDR2 SMNVEV, per germline (reference sequence).

There are a few counts of this clone. The chain has TRBV2 and TRBJ1-5; D unresolved. The V gene's germline CDR1 is SNHLY and CDR2 FYNNEI. V gave up 3 bases and J gave up 0 bases, with 12 bases separating them. CDR3 length: 16 amino acids. As DNA, the CDR3 is TGTGCCAGCAGTGACACGGCAGGAATTAGCAATCAGCCCCAGCATTTT. Translating it yields CASSDTAGISNQPQHF.

The chain recombines TRBV19 with TRBJ2-4; D gene ambiguous. V was pared by 5 bases and J by 4 bases, with 6 bases between. The CDR3 is 12 amino acids. Germline V CDR1 and CDR2: LNHDA, SQIVND (reference sequence). The CDR3 loop reads CASSPQKNIQYF. CDR3 coding DNA: TGTGCCAGTAGTCCGCAAAAAAACATTCAGTACTTC. Full variable domain (remainder filled in from reference TRBV19 and TRBJ2-4): DGGITQSPKYLFRKEGQNVTLSCEQNLNHDAMYWYRQDPGQGLRLIYYSQIVNDFQKGDIAEGYSVSREKKESFPLTVTSAQKNPTAFYLCASSPQKNIQYFGAGTRLSVL.

The chain joins TRBV7-2 to TRBJ1-4, with 7 bases that match TRBD1. CDR3 length: 14 amino acids. Germline lookup yields CDR1 SGHTA and CDR2 FQGNSA. Trimming removed 2 bases from V and 5 bases from J; junction bases left unmatched: 2. The CDR3 sequence is CASSLRTGNEKLFF. CDR3 nucleotide sequence: TGTGCCAGCAGCTTACGGACAGGCAATGAAAAACTGTTTTTT.

The gene calls are TRBV6-2 or TRBV6-3 and TRBJ2-5; a weak D match, TRBD2 (6 bases). The germline V gene has CDR1 MNHEY and CDR2 SVGEGT. The CDR3 extends over 16 amino acids. The V end lost 4 bases, the J end lost 5 bases, and 20 bases lay between the germline ends. Here the CDR3 reads CASSFPHGEVWETQYF. CDR3 bases: TGTGCCAGCAGTTTTCCCCACGGGGAGGTCTGGGAGACCCAGTACTTC.

The sample holds one count of this clone. At one boundary the junction diverges from the germline segment, which might be a read error. This chain joins TRBV7-7 and TRBJ2-5; possible D gene TRBD1, 6 bases. The CDR3 has 18 amino acids. Germline loops: CDR1 SSHAT, CDR2 FNYEAQ (reference sequence). The CDR3 nucleotides read TGTGCTAGCAGCTTAGCGTCCGCAGGGGTGGGGACCTGGGAGACCCAGTACTTC. Protein: CASSLASAGVGTWETQYF.

The rearrangement uses TRBV6-2 or TRBV6-3 and TRBJ2-2; D is ambiguous. This CDR3 is 12 amino acids long. Germline V gene sequence: CDR1 MNHEY, CDR2 SVGEGT. With 4 bases removed from V and 6 bases from J, the gap between germline ends came to 6 bases. DNA for the CDR3: TGTGCCAGCAGTTCCCCTCCCGGGGAGCTGTTTTTT. It translates to CASSSPPGELFF.

The chain links TRBV5-1 to TRBJ2-1; no definite D call. Trimming took off 1 base at V and 0 bases at J, with 14 bases between the two ends. Germline values: CDR1 SGHRS, CDR2 YFSETQ. The CDR3 has 17 residues. CDR3: CASSLSGTMGSYNEQFF. The CDR3 DNA is TGCGCCAGCAGCTTGTCAGGTACGATGGGCTCCTACAATGAGCAGTTCTTC.

The rearrangement uses TRBV28 and TRBJ2-2; 8 bases are shared with TRBD2. V shed 4 bases, J shed 7 bases, and the junction held 11 bases outside the gene matches. The germline V gene encodes CDR1 MDHEN and CDR2 SYDVKM. The CDR3 length is 16 residues. The DNA for the CDR3 is TGTGCCAGCAGTTCGCCCAGGAGCGGGAGAATCGGGGAGCTGTTTTTT. As protein: CASSSPRSGRIGELFF.

This chain uses TRBV6-5 with TRBJ2-5; 7 bases map to TRBD2. Germline-derived CDR1 and CDR2 are MNHEY and SVGAGI. The junction had 2 bases not matched to a gene; V was cut back by 7 bases and J by 3 bases. The CDR3 is 12 residues long. The CDR3 sequence is CASKAGEETQYF. The CDR3 DNA reads TGTGCCAGCAAGGCGGGGGAAGAGACCCAGTACTTC.

J is TRBJ2-1 and V is TRBV23-1; D may be TRBD1 (7 bases). TRBV23-1 is an open reading frame, and its role is uncertain. The CDR3 loop spans 17 amino acids. V gave up 7 bases and J gave up 4 bases, with 23 bases separating them. The CDR3 sequence is CASTLWTGRDLYNEQFF. The CDR3 DNA reads TGCGCCAGCACCCTCTGGACAGGAAGGGACTTATACAATGAGCAGTTCTTC.

V gene TRBV5-4 combines with J gene TRBJ1-2; 8 bases match TRBD1. Unmatched junction bases numbered 2, after V lost 4 bases and J lost 3 bases. The CDR3 contains 13 residues. Germline loops: CDR1 SGHNT, CDR2 YYREEE (reference sequence). As DNA, the CDR3 is TGTGCCAGCAGCGCGGGACAGGACTATGGCTACACCTTC. Residues: CASSAGQDYGYTF. The entire variable domain, with the rest obtained from reference TRBV5-4 and TRBJ1-2, is as follows: ETGVTQSPTHLIKTRGQQVTLRCSSQSGHNTVSWYQQALGQGPQFIFQYYREEENGRGNFPPRFSGLQFPNYSSELNVNALELDDSALYLCASSAGQDYGYTFGSGTRLTVV.

This chain uses TRBV29-1 with TRBJ2-5, with D maybe TRBD1 (7 bases). Per the germline V gene, CDR1 is SQVTM and CDR2 is ANQGSEA. The CDR3 totals 13 residues. Trimming left V 4 bases short and J 1 base short, with 10 bases between. In nucleotides, the CDR3 is TGCAGCGTTGCAGGGGGGTCCCAAGAGACCCAGTACTTC. Protein sequence: CSVAGGSQETQYF.

This sequence joins TRBV6-5 and TRBJ2-3, with TRBD1 matching 8 bases. The CDR3 loop spans 14 amino acids. V shed 1 base, J shed 6 bases, and the junction held 3 bases outside the gene matches. Looked up from germline, CDR1 is MNHEY and CDR2 is SVGAGI. CDR3 DNA: TGTGCCAGCAGTTACTGGACAGGGATGGATACGCAGTATTTT. It translates to CASSYWTGMDTQYF.

This chain connects TRBV6-2 or TRBV6-3 to TRBJ1-2; no clear D gene. Germline loops: CDR1 MNHEY, CDR2 SVGEGT. The CDR3 has 14 amino acids. V dropped 6 bases and J dropped 2 bases, with 13 bases sitting between them. The CDR3 loop is CASSTPTGNYGYTF. CDR3 sequence (DNA): TGTGCCAGCAGCACACCAACGGGGAACTATGGCTACACCTTC.

The rearrangement links TRBV13 to TRBJ2-7; 8 bases are a match to TRBD1. CDR1 is PRHDT and CDR2 is FYEKMQ in the germline V gene (reference sequence). The CDR3 spans 15 residues. The V and J ends lost 2 bases and 3 bases, in that order; junction bases with no gene match: 6. CDR3 sequence (DNA): TGTGCCAGCAGCTTACAGGGGGCGCGGGGCTACGAGCAGTACTTC. Translated, it gives CASSLQGARGYEQYF. Full variable domain (outside the CDR3, taken from reference TRBV13 and TRBJ2-7): AAGVIQSPRHLIKEKRETATLKCYPIPRHDTVYWYQQGPGQDPQFLISFYEKMQSDKGSIPDRFSAQQFSDYHSELNMSSLELGDSALYFCASSLQGARGYEQYFGPGTRLTVT.

The V gene is TRBV5-4, the J gene TRBJ1-1; 11 bases map to TRBD1. Germline CDR1 reads SGHNT; CDR2 reads YYREEE (reference sequence). The CDR3 sequence is 16 residues long. The junction had 11 bases not matched to a gene; V was cut back by 4 bases and J by 6 bases. In nucleotides, the CDR3 is TGTGCCAGCAGCCGAGGGACAGGGGGGGAGGAACCTGAAGCTTTCTTT. This codes for CASSRGTGGEEPEAFF.

The V gene is TRBV3-1 (or the pseudogene TRBV3-2), the J gene TRBJ1-3; no clear D gene. Germline CDR1 LGHDT, CDR2 YNNKEL (reference sequence). There are 13 residues in the CDR3. V lost 6 bases to trimming and J lost 4 bases, with 10 bases between them. The CDR3 coding sequence is TGTGCCAGCAGGAAAGGGAGGGGAAACACCATATATTTT. Residues: CASRKGRGNTIYF.